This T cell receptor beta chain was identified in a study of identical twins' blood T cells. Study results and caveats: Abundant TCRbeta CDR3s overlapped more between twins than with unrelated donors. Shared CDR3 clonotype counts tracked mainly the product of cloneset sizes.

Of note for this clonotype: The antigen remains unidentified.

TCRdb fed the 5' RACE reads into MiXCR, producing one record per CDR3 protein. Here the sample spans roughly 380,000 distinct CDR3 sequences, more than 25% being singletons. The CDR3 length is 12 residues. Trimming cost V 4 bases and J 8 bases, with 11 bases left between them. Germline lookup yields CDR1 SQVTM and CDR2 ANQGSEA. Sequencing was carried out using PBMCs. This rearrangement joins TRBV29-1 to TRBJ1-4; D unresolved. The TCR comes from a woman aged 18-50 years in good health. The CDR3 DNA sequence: TGCAGCGTTGTGGGCCTTCAAGAAAAACTGTTTTTT. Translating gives CSVVGLQEKLFF.